This TCR beta chain is from a study of cytomegalovirus exposure and HLA in healthy donors. The V segment lost 5 bases and the J segment 7 bases; nucleotides outside the gene matches: 6. Germline V gene lookup returns CDR1 SGHRS and CDR2 YFSETQ. The CDR3 totals 13 residues. Regarding this clone: The same CDR3 is also encoded by other DNA sequences in this sample.

Each donor was nominally healthy when sampled (though unrecorded immune exposures were likely). 13 Jbeta primers and 60 Vbeta primers were used for the PCR. Sequencing used immunoSEQ multiplex PCR; TCRdb keeps in-frame clones, though not all of them. The table has around 200,000 clones, less than 80% seen once. The V gene is TRBV5-1, the J gene TRBJ1-2, with TRBD1 identical over 9 bases. This clonotype was obtained from a girl aged 2-10 years in good health and CMV-seronegative. Sequenced: PBMCs. The CDR3: CASSSDRGGGYTF. Written as DNA, the CDR3 is TGCGCCAGCAGTTCGGACAGGGGCGGTGGCTACACCTTC.